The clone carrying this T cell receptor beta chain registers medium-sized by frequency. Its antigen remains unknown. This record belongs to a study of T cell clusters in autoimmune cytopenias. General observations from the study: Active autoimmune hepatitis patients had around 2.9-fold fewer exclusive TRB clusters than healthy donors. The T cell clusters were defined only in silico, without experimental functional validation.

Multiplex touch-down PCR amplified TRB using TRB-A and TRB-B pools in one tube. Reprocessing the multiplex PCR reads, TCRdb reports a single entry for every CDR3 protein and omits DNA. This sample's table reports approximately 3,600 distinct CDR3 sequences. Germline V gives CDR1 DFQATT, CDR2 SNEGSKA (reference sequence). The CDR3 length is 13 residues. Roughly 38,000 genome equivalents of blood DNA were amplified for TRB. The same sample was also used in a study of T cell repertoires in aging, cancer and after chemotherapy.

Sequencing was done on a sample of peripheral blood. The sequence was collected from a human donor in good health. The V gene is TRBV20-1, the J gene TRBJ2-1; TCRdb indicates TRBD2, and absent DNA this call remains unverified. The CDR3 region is CSGGGPLGNEQFF.